These 19 T cell receptor beta chains came from one sample sequenced in a study of T-cell reconstitution after alpha-beta-depleted transplantation in children. A TCRbeta library incorporating unique molecular identifiers was prepared. Each CDR3 protein gets one entry after TCRdb re-called the PCR reads with MiXCR. The data hold 500,000 or so distinct CDR3 sequences, with around a third observed a single time. The source was PBMCs from the stem cell graft donor, collected from the stem cell graft. The receptors were sampled from a human donor who donated a stem cell graft to a child with aplastic anemia.

The CDR3 loop is CASSLMAGGSYEQYV. CDR3 sequence (DNA): TGTGCCAGCAGTTTGATGGCAGGGGGCTCCTACGAGCAGTACGTC. J is TRBJ2-7 and V is TRBV27; TRBD1 agrees at 7 bases. This CDR3 comprises 15 residues. Trimming at V came to 3 bases and at J to 0 bases, leaving 5 bases not matched to a gene. Germline CDR1 reads MNHEY; CDR2 reads SMNVEV (reference sequence).

This rearrangement joins TRBV10-3 to TRBJ2-7; TRBD1 aligns across 11 bases. From germline, CDR1 is ENHRY and CDR2 SYGVKD. V lost 6 bases and J lost 2; bases outside the gene matches: 3. CDR3 length equals 14 residues. DNA for the CDR3: TGTGCCATCAGCTCGGGACAGGGGGCCTACGAGCAGTACGTC. Protein: CAISSGQGAYEQYV.

The sample holds one count of this clonotype. The gene calls are TRBV24-1 and TRBJ2-1, with D perhaps matching TRBD2 (7 bases). The CDR3 length is 20 residues. Deletions cut 4 bases from V and 4 bases from J, with 28 bases between. The germline CDR1 and CDR2 sequences are KGHDR and SFDVKD. The CDR3 DNA sequence: TGTGCCACCAGTGACCCTGGGGTATCGGCGGGGGCATCGGGATACAATGAGCAGTTCTTC. Encoded protein: CATSDPGVSAGASGYNEQFF.

This rearrangement joins TRBV5-1 to TRBJ1-5; maybe TRBD1 (5 bases). Germline-derived CDR1 and CDR2 are SGHRS and YFSETQ. The V end was cut by 1 base, the J end by 4 bases, with 12 bases between. This CDR3 has 15 residues. The CDR3 DNA reads as TGCGCCAGCAGCTTGAATGGGGCTGATAATCAGCCCCAGCATTTT. Encoded protein: CASSLNGADNQPQHF.

This clonotype was detected a few times. The DNA of the CDR3 is TGCGCCAGCAGCCAATCGACGACAGGGAGCTCCTACAATGAGCAGTTCTTC. Translating gives CASSQSTTGSSYNEQFF. The rearrangement uses TRBV4-3 and TRBJ2-1, with 7 bases aligning to TRBD1. The CDR3 covers 17 residues. V shed 2 bases and J 0 bases; nucleotides not matched to a gene: 7. In germline, CDR1 is LGHNA, CDR2 YSLEER.

This clonotype has a handful of counts. V gene TRBV28 combines with J gene TRBJ1-2, with D possibly matching TRBD1 (5 bases). Trimming cost V 7 bases and J 4 bases, with 13 bases left between them. CDR1 MDHEN and CDR2 SYDVKM come from the germline V gene. The CDR3 contains 13 residues. The chain's CDR3 is CASNERGGYGYTF. In DNA, the CDR3 is TGTGCCAGCAACGAAAGGGGTGGCTATGGCTACACCTTC.

V usage is TRBV11-2 and J usage is TRBJ1-5, with D unresolved. CDR3 size: 15 residues. Trimming removed 0 bases from V and 5 bases from J, with 11 bases in between. From germline, CDR1 is SGHAT and CDR2 FQNNGV. CDR3 DNA sequence: TGTGCCAGCAGCTTAGATCCGGGGTTGGATCAGCCCCAGCATTTT. It specifies CASSLDPGLDQPQHF.

The genes are TRBV18 and TRBJ2-3; D remains unclear. The CDR3 has 14 residues. V dropped 2 bases and J dropped 3 bases, with 9 bases sitting between them. The germline V gene encodes CDR1 KGHSH and CDR2 LQKENI. DNA for the CDR3: TGTGCCAGCTCACCATTTGAAGGGACAGATACGCAGTATTTT. This encodes CASSPFEGTDTQYF. The whole variable domain, remainder taken from reference TRBV18 and TRBJ2-3, is NAGVMQNPRHLVRRRGQEARLRCSPMKGHSHVYWYRQLPEEGLKFMVYLQKENIIDESGMPKERFSAEFPKEGPSILRIQQVVRGDSAAYFCASSPFEGTDTQYFGPGTRLTVL.

The chain carries TRBV6-5 and TRBJ2-1; D is undetermined. The CDR3 sequence is 16 residues long. The V gene lost 5 bases and the J gene lost 0 bases, with 14 bases spanning the gap. The V gene's germline CDR1 is MNHEY and CDR2 SVGAGI. The CDR3 nucleotides read TGTGCCAGCAGTCCACCCGAGATCAGCTCCTACAATGAGCAGTTCTTC. Translating gives CASSPPEISSYNEQFF.

The chain combines TRBV5-5 with TRBJ2-3, with unresolved D. Trimming shortened V by 1 base and J by 4 bases, and 19 bases separated the two germline ends. The CDR3 consists of 17 residues. Germline CDR1 and CDR2: SGHKS and YYEKEE (reference sequence). CDR3 DNA: TGTGCCAGCAGCTTGTCACCGTATGGCGGAGTTTCAGATACGCAGTATTTT. Translated, it gives CASSLSPYGGVSDTQYF.

The chain is built from TRBV7-6 and TRBJ2-3; perhaps TRBD2 as D (5 bases). CDR1 SGHVS and CDR2 FNYEAQ come from the germline V gene. V was clipped by 3 bases and J by 6 bases, with 16 bases between them. The CDR3 totals 15 residues. The CDR3 here is CASSLGPSGLDTQYF. The CDR3 nucleotides are TGTGCCAGCAGCTTGGGCCCGTCGGGGTTGGATACGCAGTATTTT. Variable domain in full (rest from reference TRBV7-6 and TRBJ2-3): GAGVSQSPRYKVTKRGQDVALRCDPISGHVSLYWYRQALGQGPEFLTYFNYEAQQDKSGLPNDRFSAERPEGSISTLTIQRTEQRDSAMYRCASSLGPSGLDTQYFGPGTRLTVL.

This clonotype was seen a few times. The chain links TRBV5-1 to TRBJ2-5, with a possible D match to TRBD2 (7 bases). The CDR3 is made up of 16 amino acids. The V end was cut by 4 bases, the J end by 4 bases, with 20 bases between. The germline V gene encodes CDR1 SGHRS and CDR2 YFSETQ. The CDR3 DNA follows: TGCGCCAGCAGCCGGGGGGCTAGCGGTAGAGGAGAGACCCAGTACTTC. Protein: CASSRGASGRGETQYF.

J is TRBJ2-7 and V is TRBV13; D is perhaps TRBD1 (6 bases). Germline V gives CDR1 PRHDT, CDR2 FYEKMQ (reference sequence). The CDR3 is 12 amino acids. V shed 1 base and J shed 6 bases, with 7 bases lying between them. The CDR3 loop is CASSLETGEQYF. The CDR3 DNA reads as TGTGCCAGCAGCTTAGAGACAGGCGAGCAGTACTTC.

The chain's CDR3 is CASSPRGAGANQPQHF. CDR3 DNA sequence: TGTGCCAGCAGCCCTCGGGGCGCGGGGGCAAATCAGCCCCAGCATTTT. The V call is TRBV7-8, the J call TRBJ1-5; possible D gene TRBD1, 6 bases. The CDR3 has 16 residues. Trimming took off 5 bases at V and 4 bases at J, with 18 bases between the two ends. Germline V gives CDR1 SGHVS, CDR2 FQNEAQ. Full variable domain (outside the CDR3, taken from reference TRBV7-8 and TRBJ1-5): GAGVSQSPRYKVAKRGQDVALRCDPISGHVSLFWYQQALGQGPEFLTYFQNEAQLDKSGLPSDRFFAERPEGSVSTLKIQRTQQEDSAVYLCASSPRGAGANQPQHFGDGTRLSIL.

The sample holds a few counts of this clonotype. This chain uses TRBV20-1 with TRBJ1-4, with 10 nucleotides matching TRBD1. This CDR3 is built from 14 residues. Unmatched junction bases numbered 6, after V lost 1 base and J lost 10 bases. Germline values: CDR1 DFQATT, CDR2 SNEGSKA (reference sequence). The CDR3 region has the DNA TGCAGTGCTAGAGGACAGGGGGCGGCCCGAAAACTGTTTTTT. Protein sequence: CSARGQGAARKLFF.

This clonotype was seen a handful of times. The V and J genes are TRBV9 and TRBJ1-1, with D tentatively TRBD1 (5 bases). CDR1 SGDLS and CDR2 YYNGEE come from the germline V gene. The length of the CDR3 is 15 residues. V was cut by 3 bases and J by 1 base, with 13 bases left in between. The CDR3 coding sequence is TGTGCCAGCAGCGAGGGGAGGGGTGGGAACACTGAAGCTTTCTTT. Translated, it gives CASSEGRGGNTEAFF.

The gene calls are TRBV7-9 and TRBJ2-1, with unresolved D. CDR1 is SEHNR and CDR2 is FQNEAQ in the germline V gene (reference sequence). The ends were cut back, 9 bases at V and 1 base at J, with 10 bases in the middle. The CDR3 has 13 residues. CDR3 in amino acids: CASHSDSYNEQFF. The CDR3 DNA reads as TGTGCCAGTCACAGTGATTCCTACAATGAGCAGTTCTTC.

The J gene is TRBJ2-1, the V gene TRBV29-1, with D possibly matching TRBD2 (6 bases). The V and J ends lost 5 bases and 6 bases respectively, with 8 bases between them. The CDR3 extends over 11 amino acids. Germline CDR1 and CDR2: SQVTM and ANQGSEA. CDR3 DNA sequence: TGCAGCGTTCCACTAGCCAATGAGCAGTTCTTC. Translating gives CSVPLANEQFF.

This clonotype appeared a few times. V gene TRBV6-2 or TRBV6-3 combines with J gene TRBJ2-1; 12 bases map to TRBD1. CDR3 length: 14 residues. Per germline, CDR1 MNHEY and CDR2 SVGEGT. Trimming cost V 6 bases and J 9 bases; bases outside gene matches: 6. Written as DNA, the CDR3 is TGTGCCAGCAGACCGGGACAGGGGGCAAGTGAGCAGTTCTTC. Its protein product is CASRPGQGASEQFF.